The clone carrying this T cell receptor beta chain showed up many times. No antigen is known for it. This entry belongs to a study of prognosis after radiotherapy for stage I lung cancer. Two-round multiplex PCR amplified TCR beta CDR3 from genomic DNA. Each TRBV and TRBJ gene had its own primer in the first PCR round. One entry per CDR3 protein, called by TCRdb with MiXCR from the multiplex PCR reads. The table lists tens of thousands of distinct CDR3 sequences, around 29% of them singletons, with about 12% in the top ten. The CDR3 loop spans 12 amino acids. Germline values: CDR1 SGHVS, CDR2 FQNEAQ. Trimming cost V 9 bases and J 4 bases; bases outside gene matches: 4. Study-level findings and limits: Lower Shannon entropy values were found after stereotactic body radiation therapy in patients who developed distant metastases. A difference in TRBV and TRBJ gene usage was reportedly seen between patients with and without metastases.

The chain uses TRBV7-8 and TRBJ1-2; 8 bases agree with TRBD1. This TCR came from a donor aged 50 or older with non-small cell lung cancer. Material: PBMCs, obtained before or after stereotactic body radiation therapy (not recorded which). The CDR3 DNA reads as TGTGCCAGTACAACAGGGGGCTATGGCTACACCTTC. Its translation: CASTTGGYGYTF. The full variable domain, rest sourced from reference TRBV7-8 and TRBJ1-2, is GAGVSQSPRYKVAKRGQDVALRCDPISGHVSLFWYQQALGQGPEFLTYFQNEAQLDKSGLPSDRFFAERPEGSVSTLKIQRTQQEDSAVYLCASTTGGYGYTFGSGTRLTVV.